The rows below give T cell receptor beta chains drawn from one sample of a study of blood T cell repertoires in COVID-19. Method: immunoSEQ multiplex PCR; TCRdb's copy keeps in-frame clones and lacks some. In the table there are 310,000 or so clones, 88% of which are singletons. Sequencing used peripheral blood. Receptors were obtained from a woman in her twenties or thirties with COVID-19, enrolled during active disease. Each CDR3 is given with its conserved first and last residue. The D gene is left open where the match is weak. The size of a clone is reported for some rows only, either as once, few or many, or as a class for expanded clones.

V gene	D gene	clone size	J gene	CDR3 protein	CDR3 DNA
TRBV21-1	NA	NA	TRBJ2-7	CASSKARAGGSYEQYF	TGTGCCAGCAGCAAAGCGCGGGCAGGGGGGAGTTACGAGCAGTACTTC
TRBV25-1	TRBD1	NA	TRBJ2-7	CASSVGQGYEQYF	TGTGCCAGCAGTGTCGGACAGGGCTACGAGCAGTACTTC
TRBV28	NA	NA	TRBJ1-5	CASRSNRGGNQPQHF	TGTGCCAGCAGATCCAACCGGGGAGGCAATCAGCCCCAGCATTTT
TRBV19	TRBD1	many	TRBJ2-7	CASSISGQGTYEQYF	TGTGCCAGTAGTATTAGCGGACAGGGGACCTACGAGCAGTACTTC
TRBV7-2	TRBD2	NA	TRBJ2-3	CASSLGLAQTTDTQYF	TGTGCCAGCAGCCTAGGACTAGCACAAACCACAGATACGCAGTATTTT
TRBV5-1	NA	NA	TRBJ2-7	CASSAQGYEQYF	TGCGCCAGCAGCGCACAGGGCTACGAGCAGTACTTC
TRBV7-2	TRBD2	NA	TRBJ2-5	CASSLAQGLTSGRNRETQYF	TGTGCCAGCAGCTTAGCTCAAGGGTTGACTAGCGGGAGGAACCGAGAGACCCAGTACTTC
TRBV20-1	NA	NA	TRBJ2-7	CSASPTTGYEQYF	TGCAGTGCTAGTCCTACGACGGGCTACGAGCAGTACTTC
TRBV19	NA	NA	TRBJ1-1	CASSTTVRNTEAFF	TGTGCCAGTAGTACGACAGTTAGGAACACTGAAGCTTTCTTT
TRBV5-4	TRBD2	NA	TRBJ2-1	CASSLFLAGYNEQFF	TGTGCCAGCAGCTTGTTCTTAGCGGGGTACAATGAGCAGTTCTTC
TRBV12-2	NA	NA	TRBJ1-3	CASRSGQGLSGNTIYF	TGTGCAAGTCGCTCTGGTCAGGGCCTCTCTGGAAACACCATATATTTT
TRBV11-2	TRBD1	NA	TRBJ1-4	CASSPQGATNEKLFF	TGTGCCAGCAGCCCCCAGGGGGCGACTAATGAAAAACTGTTTTTT
TRBV5-1	TRBD1	NA	TRBJ1-1	CASSIPGTGQVYNPNTEAFF	TGCGCCAGCAGCATCCCCGGGACAGGACAGGTCTATAATCCGAACACTGAAGCTTTCTTT
TRBV4-1	TRBD1	NA	TRBJ2-3	CASSQGQGPSTDTQYF	TGCGCCAGCAGCCAAGGACAGGGTCCGAGCACAGATACGCAGTATTTT
TRBV6-5	TRBD1	once	TRBJ1-2	CASSYSGTGKLHGYTF	TGTGCCAGCAGTTACTCAGGGACAGGGAAGTTACATGGCTACACCTTC
TRBV29-1	NA	NA	TRBJ1-5	CSVEGASGYSNQPQHF	TGCAGCGTTGAAGGGGCCTCGGGGTATAGCAATCAGCCCCAGCATTTT
TRBV6-5	TRBD2	NA	TRBJ2-2	CASTTSGSTGELFF	TGTGCCAGCACGACTAGCGGGTCCACCGGGGAGCTGTTTTTT
TRBV5-4	TRBD2	NA	TRBJ2-7	CASGTSGLNEQYF	TGTGCCAGCGGGACTAGCGGCCTAAACGAGCAGTACTTC
TRBV6-5	NA	NA	TRBJ2-2	CASSRGELFF	TGTGCCAGCAGCAGGGGGGAGCTGTTTTTT
TRBV15	NA	NA	TRBJ1-1	CATSRDFTRGPKAEAFF	TGTGCCACCAGCAGAGATTTTACGCGGGGGCCGAAGGCTGAAGCTTTCTTT
TRBV19	TRBD1	NA	TRBJ1-1	CASSMRGPSTEAFF	TGTGCCAGTAGTATGAGGGGGCCGAGCACTGAAGCTTTCTTT
TRBV27	TRBD2	NA	TRBJ2-2	CASSPPSGETGELFF	TGTGCCAGCAGTCCCCCTAGCGGTGAGACCGGGGAGCTGTTTTTT
TRBV29-1	NA	NA	TRBJ2-1	CSSATGRYNEQFF	TGCAGCTCCGCGACAGGGAGGTACAATGAGCAGTTCTTC
TRBV20-1	NA	NA	TRBJ2-7	CSASARKQYF	TGCAGTGCTAGTGCGCGGAAGCAGTACTTC
TRBV5-4	TRBD2	NA	TRBJ2-1	CASSLVGREGSNEQFF	TGTGCCAGCAGCTTGGTGGGGCGGGAGGGCTCTAATGAGCAGTTCTTC
TRBV6-1	NA	NA	TRBJ2-2	CASSVRQTTNPGELFF	TGTGCCAGCAGTGTAAGACAGACCACCAACCCCGGGGAGCTGTTTTTT
TRBV5-1	NA	once	TRBJ2-3	CASKGGIATDTQYF	TGCGCCAGCAAAGGGGGAATTGCCACAGATACGCAGTATTTT
TRBV20-1	NA	once	TRBJ1-5	CSASGGGGNQPQHF	TGCAGTGCTAGTGGGGGAGGTGGCAATCAGCCCCAGCATTTT
TRBV6-2/TRBV6-3	NA	NA	TRBJ1-1	CASSYDSNTEAFF	TGTGCCAGCAGTTACGACAGCAACACTGAAGCTTTCTTT
TRBV15	NA	NA	TRBJ1-5	CATSKPQGGLRPQHF	TGTGCCACCAGCAAACCGCAGGGAGGGCTTCGCCCCCAGCATTTT
TRBV9	NA	NA	TRBJ1-6	CASSPRGSSPLHF	TGTGCCAGCAGCCCGCGGGGTAGTTCACCCCTCCACTTT
TRBV9	TRBD2	NA	TRBJ2-2	CASSVEGTGGGTGELFF	TGTGCCAGCAGCGTAGAGGGGACGGGGGGAGGCACCGGGGAGCTGTTTTTT
TRBV28	NA	few	TRBJ2-7	CASSLGLNSYEQYF	TGTGCCAGCAGTTTAGGACTTAACTCCTACGAGCAGTACTTC
TRBV29-1	NA	NA	TRBJ1-2	CSVEGTAGSRYGYTF	TGCAGCGTTGAGGGTACGGCAGGGTCGCGGTATGGCTACACCTTC
TRBV6-5	NA	NA	TRBJ2-1	CASSGLSDEQFF	TGTGCCAGCAGCGGACTCTCCGATGAGCAGTTCTTC
TRBV6-5	NA	NA	TRBJ2-7	CASSYSVADEQYF	TGTGCCAGCAGTTACTCGGTAGCAGACGAGCAGTACTTC
TRBV7-3	TRBD1	NA	TRBJ2-6	CASSFTGAGANVLTF	TGTGCCAGCAGCTTTACAGGGGCTGGGGCCAACGTCCTGACTTTC